The 15 T cell receptor beta chains listed next were all sequenced from one sample in a study of blood T cells in healthy people across ages. PCR was performed a second time for about 7 to 12 cycles using a sample-barcoded 5' primer and a J-beta primer mix. From the 5' RACE reads, TCRdb called clonotypes with MiXCR, one entry per CDR3 protein. Of 780,000 or so distinct CDR3 sequences listed, about 25% are singletons. These same data were also listed under a study on T cells of mothers and their children.

Source material: blood. All receptors derive from a boy aged 10-17 years in good health.

This rearrangement joins TRBV19 to TRBJ2-5; 9 positions agree with TRBD1. The ends lost 6 bases at V and 3 bases at J; junction bases unmatched: 2. The CDR3 runs to 13 residues. Germline V gives CDR1 LNHDA, CDR2 SQIVND (reference sequence). The CDR3 spells CASRRQGEETQYF. The CDR3 bases are TGTGCCAGTAGGCGACAGGGGGAAGAGACCCAGTACTTC.

V and J are TRBV28 and TRBJ1-5; TRBD1 is a possible D gene (6 bases). The length of the CDR3 is 15 residues. Trimming took off 7 bases at V and 0 bases at J, with 13 bases between the two ends. The germline CDR1 and CDR2 sequences are MDHEN and SYDVKM. The chain's CDR3 is CASIPGTYSNQPQHF. In DNA form, the CDR3 reads TGTGCCAGCATACCCGGGACATATAGCAATCAGCCCCAGCATTTT.

This clonotype was detected a few times. J is TRBJ2-1 and V is TRBV29-1, with a possible D match to TRBD1 (6 bases). Germline V gene sequence: CDR1 SQVTM, CDR2 ANQGSEA. CDR3 length: 14 amino acids. Trimming removed 7 bases from V and 0 bases from J, with 13 bases in between. CDR3 protein: CSGGPVSSYNEQFF. Written as DNA, the CDR3 is TGCAGCGGGGGGCCGGTGAGCTCCTACAATGAGCAGTTCTTC.

V and J are TRBV29-1 and TRBJ2-3; D unclear. The CDR3 is 11 amino acids. Looked up from germline, CDR1 is SQVTM and CDR2 is ANQGSEA. Trimming left V 0 bases short and J 3 bases short, with 1 base between. The CDR3 spells CSVEETDTQYF. The CDR3 region has the DNA TGCAGCGTTGAAGAGACAGATACGCAGTATTTT.

V and J are TRBV29-1 and TRBJ1-1; 7 nucleotides agree with TRBD1. CDR3 size: 13 residues. V lost 4 bases and J lost 4; bases outside the gene matches: 6. Per germline, CDR1 SQVTM and CDR2 ANQGSEA. The CDR3: CSVAGTVITEAFF. The CDR3, as DNA: TGCAGCGTTGCCGGGACAGTTATCACTGAAGCTTTCTTT.

As to this clonotype: One junction end does not reproduce the germline sequence, and a read error may be involved. The chain employs TRBV7-2 and TRBJ1-3, with D possibly TRBD1 on 5 matching bases. Per the germline V gene, CDR1 is SGHTA and CDR2 is FQGNSA. CDR3 length: 15 amino acids. The CDR3 spells CASSPPDIPGSTIYF. For the CDR3, the DNA is TGTGCCAGCAGCCCTCCGGACATTCCCGGAAGCACCATATATTTT.

The CDR3 protein is CASSLGWGLAPEAVNEQFF. The CDR3 DNA reads as TGTGCCAGCAGCTTAGGCTGGGGACTAGCGCCAGAAGCGGTAAATGAGCAGTTCTTC. J is TRBJ2-1 and V is TRBV11-2, with 10 bases lining up with TRBD2. Unmatched junction bases numbered 16, after V lost 1 base and J lost 7 bases. This CDR3 comprises 19 residues. Germline V gene lookup returns CDR1 SGHAT and CDR2 FQNNGV.

The gene calls are TRBV29-1 and TRBJ1-1, with a possible D match to TRBD1 (5 bases). V was shortened by 4 bases and J by 7 bases, with 13 bases between the two germline ends. CDR3 length equals 12 residues. CDR1 SQVTM and CDR2 ANQGSEA come from the germline V gene. The CDR3 DNA reads as TGCAGCGTTGTGGGACCGGGGGGTGAAGCTTTCTTT. Its protein product is CSVVGPGGEAFF.

The chain uses TRBV7-9 and TRBJ2-3; D gene unclear. Germline assignment: CDR1 SEHNR and CDR2 FQNEAQ (reference sequence). The V end was cut by 1 base, the J end by 5 bases, with 10 bases between. The CDR3 covers 14 residues. As DNA, the CDR3 is TGTGCCAGCAGCTTAGGCTATTCGGAAGATACGCAGTATTTT. This gives the protein CASSLGYSEDTQYF.

This clonotype was seen repeatedly, ten times or more. The chain joins TRBV7-9 to TRBJ2-3, with D possibly being TRBD2 (5 bases). The CDR3 has 16 residues. Germline V gene data show CDR1 as SEHNR and CDR2 as FQNEAQ (reference sequence). The V gene lost 5 bases and the J gene lost 2 bases, with 17 bases spanning the gap. CDR3 in amino acids: CASSIRSPGNTDTQYF. The CDR3 bases are TGTGCCAGCAGCATCCGCAGTCCGGGGAACACAGATACGCAGTATTTT.

The CDR3 loop reads CASSPDRVAHEQYF. In DNA, the CDR3 is TGTGCCAGCTCACCAGACAGGGTAGCGCACGAGCAGTACTTC. The rearrangement uses TRBV18 and TRBJ2-5, with 7 nucleotides matching TRBD1. The J call may be incorrect, as the DNA end agrees better with TRBJ2-7. CDR1 KGHSH and CDR2 LQKENI come from the germline V gene. This CDR3 comprises 14 residues.

This clonotype has a count of ten or more. The chain couples TRBV7-2 to TRBJ2-7; the D gene is possibly TRBD1 (6 bases). The germline V gene has CDR1 SGHTA and CDR2 FQGNSA. V was trimmed by 3 bases and J by 4 bases, leaving 7 bases between them. The CDR3 runs to 12 residues. This CDR3 reads CASSFQGYEQYF. The CDR3 DNA sequence: TGTGCCAGCAGCTTCCAGGGGTACGAGCAGTACTTC.

V usage is TRBV5-1 and J usage is TRBJ1-5, with D unclear. Germline-derived CDR1 and CDR2 are SGHRS and YFSETQ. The CDR3 extends over 14 amino acids. V lost 0 bases and J lost 5, with 9 bases in between. The CDR3, as DNA: TGCGCCAGCAGCTTGGAGGCTGGGGATCAGCCCCAGCATTTT. Translated: CASSLEAGDQPQHF.

The chain recombines TRBV21-1 with TRBJ2-7; the D call in the table, TRBD1, was not verified against the DNA. TRBV21-1 is a pseudogene. The length of the CDR3 is 16 residues. The CDR3 DNA is TGTGCCAGCAGCCACACCTACAGGCCCGAAGCCTACGAGCAGTACTTC. Translating it yields CASSHTYRPEAYEQYF.

This sequence joins TRBV24-1 and TRBJ2-3; D may match TRBD1 or TRBD2 (5 bases each). The CDR3 consists of 13 residues. Per the germline V gene, CDR1 is KGHDR and CDR2 is SFDVKD. The CDR3 DNA is TGTGCAAGCCGGGACCAAAGCACAGATACGCAGTATTTT. Protein product: CASRDQSTDTQYF.